This TCR beta chain was identified in a study of blood T cell repertoires in COVID-19. TCRdb keeps only in-frame clones here, not all; method: immunoSEQ multiplex PCR. The table records just over 150,000 clones, approximately 88% of them present only once. Germline CDR1 LNHNV, CDR2 YYDKDF (reference sequence). Trimming took 1 base from V and 7 from J, leaving 16 bases between them. There are 16 residues in the CDR3. This clonotype originated in a woman between 50 and 59 years old who had recovered from COVID-19. Specimen: PBMCs or T cells enriched from blood (not recorded which). The chain links TRBV15 to TRBJ2-2, with a possible D match to TRBD2 (6 bases). The CDR3 loop reads CATSRAEAGRGGELFF. CDR3 nucleotides: TGTGCCACCAGCAGAGCGGAGGCGGGGCGGGGCGGGGAGCTGTTTTTT. Using reference TRBV15 and TRBJ2-2 for the parts outside the CDR3, the full variable domain is DAMVIQNPRYQVTQFGKPVTLSCSQTLNHNVMYWYQQKSSQAPKLLFHYYDKDFNNEADTPDNFQSRRPNTSFCFLDIRSPGLGDTAMYLCATSRAEAGRGGELFFGEGSRLTVL.